Presented here are 32 T cell receptor beta chains from one specimen sequenced in a study of T-cell reconstitution after alpha-beta-depleted transplantation in children. Molecular barcoding with unique molecular identifiers was used for the TCRbeta library. MiXCR was run by TCRdb on the PCR reads, yielding one entry per CDR3 protein. The data hold approximately 630,000 distinct CDR3 sequences, with about an eighth observed a single time. Sequenced here: PBMCs, sampled before TCRalphabeta/CD19-depleted stem cell transplant. The source is a girl aged 2-15 years with congenital amegakaryocytic thrombocytopenia, due to receive a stem cell transplant.

This clonotype was detected many times. The V and J genes are TRBV12-3 or TRBV12-4 and TRBJ2-4; 11 bases align to TRBD2. The CDR3 contains 18 residues. The junction had 9 bases not matched to a gene; V was cut back by 2 bases and J by 3 bases. The CDR3 DNA reads as TGTGCCAGCAGTTTATGGTCACTAGCGGGAGATGGCAAAAACATTCAGTACTTC. Amino acid sequence: CASSLWSLAGDGKNIQYF.

This chain joins TRBV12-3 or TRBV12-4 and TRBJ2-1, with 10 bases that match TRBD2. The trim removed 1 base at V and 5 bases at J, leaving 14 bases unmatched. There are 19 residues in the CDR3. The CDR3 sequence is CASSLDFGSGRTLNNEQFF. The CDR3 DNA is TGTGCCAGCAGTTTAGACTTCGGTAGCGGGAGGACCCTCAACAATGAGCAGTTCTTC.

This clonotype was found a few times. CDR3 DNA sequence: TGTGCCGTTGACTTTCTAGCGGAGCAGTTCTTC. Residues: CAVDFLAEQFF. The chain links TRBV7-9 to TRBJ2-1; a possible D gene is TRBD2 (6 bases). The V end was cut by 11 bases, the J end by 10 bases, with 15 bases between. The CDR3 consists of 11 residues. CDR1 and CDR2 (germline): SEHNR, FQNEAQ (reference sequence).

The rearrangement links TRBV19 to TRBJ2-1; unclear D gene. V was pared by 4 bases and J by 8 bases, with 9 bases between. The germline V gene has CDR1 LNHDA and CDR2 SQIVND (reference sequence). The length of the CDR3 is 12 residues. The CDR3 protein is CASSTEVHEQFF. For the CDR3, the DNA is TGTGCCAGTAGTACCGAGGTCCATGAGCAGTTCTTC.

Points on this clonotype: A read error may produce the germline difference seen at one junction end. The genes are TRBV20-1 and TRBJ2-5; possible D gene TRBD2, 6 bases. Germline values: CDR1 DFQATT, CDR2 SNEGSKA (reference sequence). This CDR3 spans 17 amino acids. The CDR3 loop is CCARVPVGGPSGVGQYF. The DNA for the CDR3 is TGCTGTGCTAGAGTTCCGGTAGGAGGGCCAAGTGGAGTGGGCCAGTACTTC.

The chain is built from TRBV11-3 and TRBJ2-7, with 7 bases matching TRBD2. Germline V lookup: CDR1 SGHNT, CDR2 YENEEA. Trimming at V came to 5 bases and at J to 2 bases, leaving 15 bases not matched to a gene. The CDR3 has 17 residues. In DNA form, the CDR3 reads TGTGCCAGCAGCGGTCAAATCCCCGGGACTAACCCCTACGAGCAGTACTTC. It specifies CASSGQIPGTNPYEQYF.

This clonotype was detected ten times or more. The rearrangement joins TRBV15 to TRBJ1-1; the D is unclear. The CDR3 is 12 residues long. Germline-derived CDR1 and CDR2 are LNHNV and YYDKDF (reference sequence). Trimming left V 0 bases short and J 11 bases short, with 10 bases between. CDR3 sequence reads: CATSRDRFKAFF. Written as DNA, the CDR3 is TGTGCCACCAGCAGAGATCGTTTTAAGGCTTTCTTT.

The V and J genes are TRBV7-6 and TRBJ2-1, with unresolved D. Trimming removed 5 bases at V and 6 bases at J, with 14 bases between. From germline, CDR1 is SGHVS and CDR2 FNYEAQ. CDR3 size: 14 residues. The chain's CDR3 is CASSLAAASNEQFF. DNA of the CDR3: TGTGCCAGCAGCCTCGCGGCTGCATCCAATGAGCAGTTCTTC.

This clonotype was found many times. CDR3 nucleotides: TGCAGCGTTGAAGATGCGCGGCTAGCGGGAGAGCAGCAGTACTTC. This gives the protein CSVEDARLAGEQQYF. This chain uses TRBV29-1 with TRBJ2-7, with TRBD2 matching over 10 bases. Germline values: CDR1 SQVTM, CDR2 ANQGSEA. The ends lost 0 bases at V and 8 bases at J; junction bases unmatched: 10. There are 15 residues in the CDR3.

This clonotype was counted at least ten times. V and J are TRBV4-2 and TRBJ1-3; D not certain. Between the trimmed V and J ends, which lost 0 bases and 0 bases, there was a span of 9 bases. Germline CDR1 is LGHNA and CDR2 is YNFKEQ. The CDR3 is 16 residues long. The CDR3: CASSQDLTNSGNTIYF. As DNA, the CDR3 is TGTGCCAGCAGCCAAGATCTCACCAACTCTGGAAACACCATATATTTT.

This clonotype came up many times. The chain combines TRBV20-1 with TRBJ2-3, with D possibly being TRBD1 (5 bases). The CDR3 runs to 11 residues. Germline CDR1 is DFQATT and CDR2 is SNEGSKA (reference sequence). The CDR3 region is CSRQITDTQYF. CDR3 nucleotides: TGCAGCCGACAGATCACAGATACGCAGTATTTT.

J is TRBJ2-1 and V is TRBV28; TRBD2 aligns across 8 bases. With 5 bases clipped from V and 4 bases from J, the junction kept 10 bases outside the gene matches. The CDR3 is 16 residues long. Germline V gene sequence: CDR1 MDHEN, CDR2 SYDVKM. CDR3 sequence (DNA): TGTGCCAGCAGTCGAACCAGCGGGAGTGTATACAATGAGCAGTTCTTC. It yields the protein CASSRTSGSVYNEQFF.

CDR3 region: CASSFWGSGTYNEQFF. For the CDR3, the DNA is TGTGCCAGCAGTTTCTGGGGGTCGGGGACCTACAATGAGCAGTTCTTC. The chain has TRBV27 and TRBJ2-1; D may match TRBD1 or TRBD2 (5 bases each). The CDR3 has 16 residues. Per germline, CDR1 MNHEY and CDR2 SMNVEV (reference sequence). V lost 3 bases and J 2 bases, leaving 14 bases between the germline ends.

This clonotype appeared a few times. This sequence joins TRBV5-1 and TRBJ2-5, with 8 positions matching TRBD2. This CDR3 region has 17 residues. Germline CDR1 and CDR2: SGHRS and YFSETQ. The V and J ends lost 0 bases and 5 bases, in that order; junction bases with no gene match: 12. This chain's CDR3 is CASSLETSGHRWETQYF. For the CDR3, the DNA is TGCGCCAGCAGCTTGGAAACTAGCGGCCACCGGTGGGAGACCCAGTACTTC.

This clonotype was seen only a few times. This chain joins TRBV19 and TRBJ2-1, with 12 bases identical to TRBD2. Germline V lookup: CDR1 LNHDA, CDR2 SQIVND (reference sequence). This CDR3 region has 13 residues. The CDR3, as DNA: TGTGCGGCAGGGACTAGCGGGCCCCTTGGGCAGTTCTTC. This codes for CAAGTSGPLGQFF.

This clonotype has a count of ten or more. The rearrangement links TRBV12-3 or TRBV12-4 to TRBJ2-3; D gene uncertain. The CDR3 extends over 12 amino acids. Trimming shortened V by 5 bases and J by 4 bases, and 7 bases separated the two germline ends. In nucleotides, the CDR3 is TGTGCCAGCAGTCCCGCCCCAGATACGCAGTATTTT. Its translation: CASSPAPDTQYF.

This clonotype showed up just a few times. The chain couples TRBV10-2 to TRBJ1-1; maybe TRBD1 (6 bases). CDR1 WSHSY and CDR2 SAAADI come from the germline V gene. The CDR3 has 13 residues. Between the trimmed V and J ends, which lost 2 bases and 9 bases, there was a span of 13 bases. In nucleotides, the CDR3 is TGCGCCAGCAGTGAGGGGGGGGCTTATCAAGCTTTCTTT. This translates into CASSEGGAYQAFF.

The chain combines TRBV9 with TRBJ2-7, with D maybe TRBD2 (6 bases). This CDR3 comprises 15 residues. CDR1 is SGDLS, CDR2 YYNGEE, per germline. Trimming stripped 0 bases from V and 2 bases from J, with 12 bases between. The chain's CDR3 is CASSVGGSGTYEQYF. The CDR3 nucleotides read TGTGCCAGCAGCGTAGGGGGTAGCGGAACCTACGAGCAGTACTTC. The full variable domain, in which reference TRBV9 and TRBJ2-7 provide the parts outside the CDR3, is DSGVTQTPKHLITATGQRVTLRCSPRSGDLSVYWYQQSLDQGLQFLIQYYNGEERAKGNILERFSAQQFPDLHSELNLSSLELGDSALYFCASSVGGSGTYEQYFGPGTRLTVT.

This clonotype was seen repeatedly, ten times or more. The V and J genes are TRBV29-1 and TRBJ2-5; TRBD2 matches at 9 bases. Germline CDR1 is SQVTM and CDR2 is ANQGSEA. V shed 2 bases, J shed 1 base, and the junction held 5 bases outside the gene matches. The CDR3 sequence is 15 residues long. The CDR3 region has the DNA TGCAGCGTTGAATTTCTAGCGGGGCCCCAAGAGACCCAGTACTTC. Its translation is CSVEFLAGPQETQYF.

This chain uses TRBV5-1 with TRBJ2-5; D is unclear. The germline V and J ends were trimmed by 6 bases and 1 base, with 10 bases remaining between them. CDR1 is SGHRS, CDR2 YFSETQ, per germline. This CDR3 spans 13 amino acids. The CDR3 loop reads CASTPTTQETQYF. Here the CDR3 DNA reads TGCGCCAGCACACCGACGACCCAAGAGACCCAGTACTTC.

The table lists this clonotype with a few counts. V gene TRBV7-9 combines with J gene TRBJ1-1; maybe TRBD1 (5 bases). There are 14 residues in the CDR3. The V and J ends lost 5 bases and 5 bases respectively, with 15 bases between them. CDR1 and CDR2 (germline): SEHNR, FQNEAQ (reference sequence). This CDR3 is CASSRVGGMTEAFF. CDR3 coding DNA: TGTGCCAGCAGCCGAGTTGGGGGGATGACTGAAGCTTTCTTT.

A few counts support this clonotype. CDR3 amino acids: CSVSPDSGSQYF. Here the CDR3 DNA reads TGCAGCGTCTCACCAGACAGCGGATCCCAGTACTTC. The V call is TRBV29-1, the J call TRBJ2-5; D is possibly TRBD1 or TRBD2 (5 bases each). V gave up 6 bases and J gave up 9 bases, with 17 bases separating them. Germline CDR1 SQVTM, CDR2 ANQGSEA. CDR3 length equals 12 residues.

This chain joins TRBV12-3 or TRBV12-4 and TRBJ2-7; perhaps TRBD2 as D (5 bases). The CDR3 extends over 17 amino acids. With 2 bases removed from V and 3 bases from J, the gap between germline ends came to 20 bases. The CDR3 loop reads CASSLTNLGILLYEQYF. The CDR3 nucleotides read TGTGCCAGCAGTTTAACAAACCTCGGGATCCTGCTCTACGAGCAGTACTTC.

At least ten counts were recorded for this clonotype. The CDR3 protein is CASSKDRDYGYTF. CDR3 in DNA: TGCGCCAGCAGCAAAGACAGAGACTATGGCTACACCTTC. The chain links TRBV5-1 to TRBJ1-2; tentatively, D is TRBD1 (5 bases). Trimming cost V 4 bases and J 3 bases, with 10 bases left between them. Germline assignment: CDR1 SGHRS and CDR2 YFSETQ. CDR3 length: 13 amino acids.

In this sample, this clonotype turned up many times. The chain is built from TRBV4-1 and TRBJ2-1; 7 nucleotides agree with TRBD1. The CDR3 is made up of 14 amino acids. Germline V gene data show CDR1 as MGHRA and CDR2 as YSYEKL. V gave up 1 base and J gave up 7 bases; unmatched junction bases: 4. Here the CDR3 DNA reads TGCGCCAGCAGCCAAGTCCACAGGGGAAATGAGCAGTTCTTC. Its translation: CASSQVHRGNEQFF.

The CDR3: CASSPLIKANTGELFF. The CDR3, as DNA: TGTGCCAGCAGTCCGCTAATTAAAGCGAACACCGGGGAGCTGTTTTTT. This chain uses TRBV12-3 or TRBV12-4 with TRBJ2-2; no definite D call. Trimming took off 5 bases at V and 0 bases at J, with 13 bases between the two ends. This CDR3 comprises 16 residues.

This clonotype was observed a handful of times. The V gene is TRBV6-5, the J gene TRBJ1-2; D not resolved. Deletions cut 5 bases from V and 8 bases from J, with 12 bases between. This CDR3 has 12 residues. Germline V gives CDR1 MNHEY, CDR2 SVGAGI. CDR3 region: CASSPNLSGYTF. The CDR3 bases are TGTGCCAGCAGTCCCAACCTCTCGGGCTACACCTTC.

This clonotype was seen more than once but under ten times. The V call is TRBV7-2, the J call TRBJ2-1; TRBD2 agrees at 9 bases. This CDR3 comprises 16 residues. After removal of 4 bases from V and 7 bases from J, the junction contained 11 bases not matched to a gene. CDR1 is SGHTA and CDR2 is FQGNSA in the germline V gene. CDR3 sequence (DNA): TGTGCCAGCAGCTCAGTAGCGGGAGTAAGTCTTAATGAGCAGTTCTTC. Encoded protein: CASSSVAGVSLNEQFF.

In its sample, this clonotype was seen a few times. The rearrangement links TRBV7-2 to TRBJ2-5; no firm D call. CDR1 is SGHTA and CDR2 is FQGNSA in the germline V gene. V was shortened by 4 bases and J by 5 bases, with 14 bases between the two germline ends. The CDR3 is 14 residues long. For the CDR3, the DNA is TGTGCCAGCAGCTATTTTAGGGATCGGGAGACCCAGTACTTC. Protein product: CASSYFRDRETQYF.

With regard to this clonotype: A much larger clone lies a single base off, so this may be a read error. This CDR3 is missing its conserved last phenylalanine or tryptophan, likely due to a read error. V usage is TRBV25-1 and J usage is TRBJ1-1; unclear D gene. CDR1 is MGHDK and CDR2 is SYGVNS in the germline V gene. CDR3 size: 13 residues. V was cut by 1 base and J by 4 bases, with 7 bases left in between. The CDR3 here is CASSESGVTEAFL. CDR3 sequence (DNA): TGTGCCAGCAGTGAATCTGGGGTCACTGAAGCTTTCCTT.

Remarks on this clonotype: Just one base apart from a much larger clone, this may be a read error. The rearrangement uses TRBV24-1 and TRBJ2-1; 10 bases fit TRBD2. This CDR3 has 16 amino acids. CDR1 and CDR2 from the germline V gene are KGHDR and SFDVKD. The CDR3 nucleotides are TGTGCCACCAGTTCCCCCCCAGCGGGAGGGCCGGATGAGCCGTTCTTC. Encoded protein: CATSSPPAGGPDEPFF.

The chain couples TRBV14 to TRBJ2-1; a weak D match, TRBD2 (6 bases). Germline V lookup: CDR1 SGHDN, CDR2 FVKESK. The CDR3 runs 16 residues. Trimming pared 4 bases from V and 8 bases from J, leaving 21 bases between. DNA of the CDR3: TGTGCCAGCAGCCGTCCGGCGGGAAGTTCTTACGATGAGCAGTTCTTC. It translates to CASSRPAGSSYDEQFF. The entire variable domain, with the rest obtained from reference TRBV14 and TRBJ2-1, is as follows: EAGVTQFPSHSVIEKGQTVTLRCDPISGHDNLYWYRRVMGKEIKFLLHFVKESKQDESGMPNNRFLAERTGGTYSTLKVQPAELEDSGVYFCASSRPAGSSYDEQFFGPGTRLTVL.